Below, 28 T cell receptor beta chains from the same sample are listed, as sequenced in a study of PD-L1 blockade in urothelial cancer. Produced via immunoSEQ multiplex PCR; TCRdb's table is partial and in-frame only. In the table there are about 79,000 clones, about 86% of which are singletons. Stated time point: pretreatment peripheral blood. The sequencing used PBMCs, collected around atezolizumab (anti-PD-L1) treatment. Every receptor here comes from a man between 60 and 75 years old with urothelial cancer.

V is TRBV2 and J is TRBJ1-4, with a weak D call TRBD1 (5 bases). The germline gives CDR1 SNHLY, CDR2 FYNNEI. The CDR3 length is 15 residues. Between the trimmed V and J ends, which lost 4 bases and 0 bases, there was a span of 9 bases. DNA for the CDR3: TGTGCCAGCAGTGGGACATTTGCAACTAATGAAAAACTGTTTTTT. This translates into CASSGTFATNEKLFF.

This chain joins TRBV7-9 and TRBJ1-1; maybe TRBD1 (5 bases). Trimming pared 5 bases from V and 6 bases from J, leaving 19 bases between. The CDR3 runs to 15 residues. Germline CDR1 SEHNR, CDR2 FQNEAQ (reference sequence). The CDR3 DNA is TGTGCCAGCAGCGTCCAGTTCGGGGGTGTCGCTGAAGCTTTCTTT. Its protein product is CASSVQFGGVAEAFF.

The gene calls are TRBV19 and TRBJ2-5; 9 nucleotides align to TRBD2. The trim removed 10 bases at V and 2 bases at J, leaving 17 bases unmatched. From germline, CDR1 is LNHDA and CDR2 SQIVND (reference sequence). The CDR3 is made up of 17 amino acids. The CDR3 loop reads CATRGPRRLAGQETQYF. CDR3 in DNA: TGTGCCACCCGCGGGCCGAGGCGGCTAGCGGGGCAAGAGACCCAGTACTTC.

This chain uses TRBV5-5 with TRBJ2-1; a weak D match, TRBD1 (5 bases). The germline V gene has CDR1 SGHKS and CDR2 YYEKEE (reference sequence). With 10 bases removed from V and 6 bases from J, the gap between germline ends came to 11 bases. This CDR3 is 11 amino acids long. The CDR3 bases are TGTGCCCGACAACAGGTCAATGAGCAGTTCTTC. It encodes CARQQVNEQFF.

The genes are TRBV7-2 and TRBJ1-1; perhaps TRBD1 as D (5 bases). Per the germline V gene, CDR1 is SGHTA and CDR2 is FQGNSA. The CDR3 consists of 13 residues. Trimming removed 5 bases at V and 1 base at J, with 8 bases between. Here the CDR3 reads CASSQGQNTEAFF. The DNA for the CDR3 is TGTGCCAGCAGCCAAGGACAGAACACTGAAGCTTTCTTT.

The rearrangement uses TRBV5-3 and TRBJ2-5; no clear D gene. TRBV5-3 is flagged as an ORF with uncertain function. The ends were cut back, 5 bases at V and 2 bases at J, with 13 bases in the middle. The CDR3 is 14 amino acids. CDR3 in amino acids: CARSSLEMQETQYF. The CDR3 DNA sequence: TGTGCCAGAAGTAGTTTGGAGATGCAAGAGACCCAGTACTTC.

This clone was counted only a few times. The rearrangement joins TRBV5-1 to TRBJ2-7; maybe TRBD1 (5 bases). CDR3 length: 16 residues. Germline V gives CDR1 SGHRS, CDR2 YFSETQ. Trimming took off 2 bases at V and 0 bases at J, with 15 bases between the two ends. As DNA, the CDR3 is TGCGCCAGCAGCTTCAAAGACAGACAGAGCTCCTACGAGCAGTACTTC. It translates to CASSFKDRQSSYEQYF.

The chain joins TRBV10-1 to TRBJ2-2, with 9 nucleotides matching TRBD1. There are 16 residues in the CDR3. With V trimmed by 2 bases and J by 0 bases, 1 base remained unmatched. Germline V gives CDR1 WNHNN, CDR2 SYGVQD (reference sequence). DNA of the CDR3: TGCGCCAGCAGTGAGGACAGGGGGGCGAACACCGGGGAGCTGTTTTTT. It yields the protein CASSEDRGANTGELFF.

The J gene is TRBJ2-1, the V gene TRBV11-3; 8 bases agree with TRBD2. The CDR3 is 18 amino acids. CDR1 and CDR2 from the germline V gene are SGHNT and YENEEA. Losses at the gene ends were 1 base for V and 7 bases for J; bases not matched to a gene: 15. CDR3 nucleotides: TGTGCCAGCAGCTTAGGGGGCTTTTCCGGGACTAGACGTAATGAGCAGTTCTTC. Amino acids: CASSLGGFSGTRRNEQFF.

This rearrangement joins TRBV11-3 to TRBJ2-5; 14 nucleotides line up with TRBD2. This CDR3 region has 16 residues. J lost 7 bases, V lost 5 bases, and 9 bases had no gene match. Per the germline V gene, CDR1 is SGHNT and CDR2 is YENEEA. The CDR3 loop reads CASSGGLAGGGGTQYF. DNA of the CDR3: TGTGCCAGCAGCGGCGGACTAGCGGGGGGCGGGGGGACCCAGTACTTC.

Only one count was recorded for this clone. The J gene is TRBJ2-5, the V gene TRBV28; the D gene is possibly TRBD1 (5 bases). The CDR3 spans 13 residues. From germline, CDR1 is MDHEN and CDR2 SYDVKM. V was trimmed by 2 bases and J by 5 bases, leaving 9 bases between them. CDR3 nucleotide sequence: TGTGCCAGCAGTTTAGGCAGGGCGGAGACCCAGTACTTC. It specifies CASSLGRAETQYF.

J is TRBJ2-7 and V is TRBV10-2, with 13 positions matching TRBD2. Unmatched junction bases numbered 6, after V lost 0 bases and J lost 7 bases. The germline CDR1 and CDR2 sequences are WSHSY and SAAADI. The CDR3 is 16 residues long. In DNA, the CDR3 is TGCGCCAGCAGTGAGTCACGACTAGCGGGGGGCGGGGAGCAGTACTTC. Its protein is CASSESRLAGGGEQYF.

The chain employs TRBV27 and TRBJ1-1; 11 nucleotides agree with TRBD1. The trim removed 5 bases at V and 4 bases at J, leaving 6 bases unmatched. CDR3 size: 15 residues. Germline V lookup: CDR1 MNHEY, CDR2 SMNVEV (reference sequence). CDR3 nucleotides: TGTGCCAGCAGTACAGGGACAGGGGGTAGCACTGAAGCTTTCTTT. Amino acid sequence: CASSTGTGGSTEAFF.

The V call is TRBV5-4, the J call TRBJ2-7; 7 bases match TRBD1. The length of the CDR3 is 15 residues. V lost 1 base, J lost 3 bases, and 7 bases stayed unmatched. Germline loops: CDR1 SGHNT, CDR2 YYREEE (reference sequence). CDR3 amino acids: CASSLMGQKFYEQYF. CDR3 in DNA: TGTGCCAGCAGCTTGATGGGACAGAAGTTCTACGAGCAGTACTTC.

V usage is TRBV27 and J usage is TRBJ2-2; D is possibly TRBD2 (5 bases). V lost 11 bases to trimming and J lost 2 bases, with 15 bases between them. Germline lookup yields CDR1 MNHEY and CDR2 SMNVEV (reference sequence). The CDR3 is made up of 14 amino acids. The CDR3 protein is CASSWSYNTGELFF. CDR3 nucleotides: TGTGCCTCTAGCTGGAGTTATAACACCGGGGAGCTGTTTTTT.

The V call is TRBV6-5, the J call TRBJ2-3; D call uncertain. Trimming pared 7 bases from V and 5 bases from J, leaving 7 bases between. CDR3 length: 11 residues. Germline loops: CDR1 MNHEY, CDR2 SVGAGI. CDR3 loop: CASTHGDTQYF. CDR3 bases: TGTGCCAGCACCCACGGAGATACGCAGTATTTT.

The chain employs TRBV30 and TRBJ1-6; 8 bases match TRBD1. This CDR3 region has 13 residues. With 4 bases clipped from V and 7 bases from J, the junction kept 3 bases outside the gene matches. The V gene's germline CDR1 is GTSNPN and CDR2 SVGIG (reference sequence). The CDR3 sequence is CAWITGGNSPLHF. CDR3 in DNA: TGTGCCTGGATTACAGGGGGGAATTCACCCCTCCACTTT.

This clone appeared a few times. This rearrangement joins TRBV6-5 to TRBJ1-6, with 8 bases aligning to TRBD1. This CDR3 has 15 amino acids. V was pared by 6 bases and J by 10 bases, with 11 bases of the junction left unmatched. Germline V CDR1 and CDR2: MNHEY, SVGAGI. CDR3 amino acids: CASSLDREGWSPLHF. DNA for the CDR3: TGTGCCAGCAGCCTGGACAGGGAAGGATGGTCACCCCTCCACTTT.

This sequence joins TRBV28 and TRBJ1-5; 11 nucleotides align to TRBD1. Germline V gene lookup returns CDR1 MDHEN and CDR2 SYDVKM. CDR3 size: 15 residues. V lost 2 bases to trimming and J lost 7 bases; unmatched junction nucleotides: 4. CDR3 nucleotide sequence: TGTGCCAGCAGTTTACCCGGGACAGGGGGGCAGCCCCAGCATTTT. It yields the protein CASSLPGTGGQPQHF.

This clone was found a few times. J is TRBJ1-4 and V is TRBV11-3, with 9 positions matching TRBD1. Germline V gives CDR1 SGHNT, CDR2 YENEEA. The CDR3 loop spans 14 amino acids. V gave up 4 bases and J gave up 6 bases; unmatched junction bases: 3. This chain's CDR3 is CASSYTGGDEKLFF. The CDR3 DNA sequence: TGTGCCAGCAGCTACACAGGGGGCGATGAAAAACTGTTTTTT.

This chain joins TRBV6-5 and TRBJ2-3; D may be TRBD2 (5 bases). Per the germline V gene, CDR1 is MNHEY and CDR2 is SVGAGI. The CDR3 is 11 residues long. CDR3 sequence (DNA): TGTGTCATCCGGGGATACGATACGCAGTATTTT. As protein: CVIRGYDTQYF.

The rearrangement joins TRBV4-1 to TRBJ1-5; no clear D gene. This CDR3 has 13 amino acids. Deletions cut 2 bases from V and 3 bases from J, with 5 bases between. CDR1 and CDR2 from the germline V gene are MGHRA and YSYEKL. As DNA, the CDR3 is TGCGCCAGCAGCCAATATAACAATCAGCCCCAGCATTTT. It yields the protein CASSQYNNQPQHF.

J is TRBJ2-7 and V is TRBV19, with 7 bases identical to TRBD2. This CDR3 is 14 amino acids long. Germline V gene sequence: CDR1 LNHDA, CDR2 SQIVND (reference sequence). The ends lost 5 bases at V and 2 bases at J; junction bases unmatched: 6. As DNA, the CDR3 is TGTGCCAGTAGTTCTAGCGGCGCGACCTACGAGCAGTACTTC. It is translated as CASSSSGATYEQYF.

The V and J genes are TRBV5-5 and TRBJ1-6; D remains ambiguous. Germline V CDR1 and CDR2: SGHKS, YYEKEE (reference sequence). The CDR3 contains 14 residues. Trimming removed 1 base from V and 13 bases from J, with 15 bases in between. CDR3: CASSLRAGKVPLHF. The CDR3 nucleotides read TGTGCCAGCAGCTTGCGGGCGGGGAAAGTCCCCCTCCACTTT.

The chain employs TRBV6-5 and TRBJ1-1, with TRBD1 matching over 12 bases. Germline lookup yields CDR1 MNHEY and CDR2 SVGAGI. CDR3 length: 14 residues. With V trimmed by 3 bases and J by 11 bases, 7 bases remained unmatched. The DNA of the CDR3 is TGTGCCAGCAGTTATCCGGGACAGGGGGCTTCCGCTTTCTTT. Residues: CASSYPGQGASAFF.

The chain combines TRBV4-3 with TRBJ2-7; a possible D gene is TRBD1 (6 bases). Germline CDR1 reads LGHNA; CDR2 reads YSLEER. Trimming pared 4 bases from V and 6 bases from J, leaving 16 bases between. This CDR3 region has 14 residues. Here the CDR3 reads CASSLSFRGTEQYF. DNA of the CDR3: TGCGCCAGCAGCCTATCATTCAGGGGCACCGAGCAGTACTTC.

This clone is a singleton in its sample. V gene TRBV10-3 combines with J gene TRBJ2-5; TRBD1 matches at 9 bases. The CDR3 is made up of 15 amino acids. V dropped 5 bases and J dropped 4; count of bases not matched to a gene: 8. Germline lookup yields CDR1 ENHRY and CDR2 SYGVKD. In DNA form, the CDR3 reads TGTGCCATCAGTCCCGGGACAGGGAGAATAGAGACCCAGTACTTC. Amino acid sequence: CAISPGTGRIETQYF.

This chain links TRBV14 with TRBJ2-7, with D perhaps TRBD1 (5 bases). Germline assignment: CDR1 SGHDN and CDR2 FVKESK. The CDR3 runs 15 residues. The ends were cut back, 1 base at V and 4 bases at J, with 14 bases in the middle. The CDR3 region is CASSQVQGVVYEQYF. CDR3 nucleotides: TGTGCCAGCAGCCAAGTCCAGGGCGTGGTGTACGAGCAGTACTTC.